The 32 T cell receptor beta chains below were found in one sample sequenced in a study of T cells after yellow fever vaccination. TCRdb passed the 5' RACE reads through MiXCR, listing each CDR3 protein once. The data contain a few hundred thousand distinct CDR3 sequences, approximately 4% of them seen just once; the ten biggest clones take up 20% to 25%. Sequencing used PBMCs, obtained 5 days after the yellow fever booster vaccination. Source of these receptors: a man aged 18-30 years who received the YFV17D yellow fever vaccine.

This clonotype was counted ten times or more. This sequence joins TRBV11-2 and TRBJ2-5; possibly TRBD1 for D (6 bases). Looked up from germline, CDR1 is SGHAT and CDR2 is FQNNGV. CDR3 length: 14 residues. With 5 bases removed from V and 5 bases from J, the gap between germline ends came to 15 bases. The CDR3 sequence is CASSLRSQGETQYF. In DNA form, the CDR3 reads TGTGCCAGCAGCCTACGAAGTCAGGGGGAGACCCAGTACTTC.

The chain uses TRBV10-2 and TRBJ2-3; 8 nucleotides align to TRBD2. V shed 7 bases and J 4 bases; nucleotides not matched to a gene: 7. This CDR3 is 14 amino acids long. Germline CDR1 reads WSHSY; CDR2 reads SAAADI. The CDR3 coding sequence is TGCGCCAGCACCCGGACTAGCTCAGCAGATACGCAGTATTTT. It codes for CASTRTSSADTQYF.

Details on this clonotype: An end of the junction does not agree with germline; a read error may underlie this. CDR3 region: CSAGGGLERADAQYF. Written as DNA, the CDR3 is TGCAGTGCTGGAGGGGGGTTAGAGAGGGCAGATGCGCAGTATTTT. The chain couples TRBV20-1 to TRBJ2-3; D could derive from TRBD1 or TRBD2 (6 bases each). CDR1 and CDR2 (germline): DFQATT, SNEGSKA (reference sequence). This CDR3 contains 15 residues.

The sample holds a few counts of this clonotype. The rearrangement links TRBV19 to TRBJ2-7; 8 positions agree with TRBD1. The CDR3 is made up of 13 amino acids. Germline CDR1 is LNHDA and CDR2 is SQIVND (reference sequence). With V trimmed by 3 bases and J by 7 bases, 5 bases remained unmatched. The CDR3 nucleotides read TGTGCCAGTAGTATCATCAACAGGGGGGAGCAGTACTTC. It is translated as CASSIINRGEQYF.

The V call is TRBV7-9, the J call TRBJ1-1; D is unclear. Between the trimmed V and J ends, which lost 1 base and 13 bases, there was a span of 13 bases. CDR1 and CDR2 from the germline V gene are SEHNR and FQNEAQ (reference sequence). The CDR3 has 12 amino acids. As DNA, the CDR3 is TGTGCCAGCAGCTTAGAAGGCTTGATTGGTTTCTTT. This translates into CASSLEGLIGFF.

This clonotype was picked up a small number of times. V gene TRBV7-8 combines with J gene TRBJ2-3, with D unresolved. V was clipped by 5 bases and J by 6 bases, with 15 bases between them. Germline CDR1 is SGHVS and CDR2 is FQNEAQ. The CDR3 spans 14 residues. The CDR3 sequence is CASSPGILSDTQYF. CDR3 DNA sequence: TGTGCCAGCAGCCCGGGTATTTTATCGGATACGCAGTATTTT.

This clonotype came up a few times. The chain couples TRBV5-1 to TRBJ2-3; TRBD2 matches at 11 bases. V gave up 0 bases and J gave up 3 bases; unmatched junction bases: 3. The germline CDR1 and CDR2 sequences are SGHRS and YFSETQ. The CDR3 covers 16 residues. The CDR3 coding sequence is TGCGCCAGCAGCTTGGGGACTAGCGGGTTTACAGATACGCAGTATTTT. Translated, it gives CASSLGTSGFTDTQYF.

This clonotype was seen many times. This chain joins TRBV5-1 and TRBJ2-3, with a weak D call TRBD1 (6 bases). The germline CDR1 and CDR2 sequences are SGHRS and YFSETQ. Trimming stripped 3 bases from V and 2 bases from J, with 16 bases between. The CDR3 loop spans 16 amino acids. CDR3 residues: CASSSRRQGFTDTQYF. The CDR3 DNA reads TGCGCCAGCAGCTCCCGACGGCAGGGGTTCACAGATACGCAGTATTTT. The full variable domain, completed using reference TRBV5-1 and TRBJ2-3, is KAGVTQTPRYLIKTRGQQVTLSCSPISGHRSVSWYQQTPGQGLQFLFEYFSETQRNKGNFPGRFSGRQFSNSRSEMNVSTLELGDSALYLCASSSRRQGFTDTQYFGPGTRLTVL.

Only a few counts were recorded for this clonotype. This sequence joins TRBV4-3 and TRBJ2-7; D may be TRBD2 (6 bases). The CDR3 is made up of 14 amino acids. In germline, CDR1 is LGHNA, CDR2 YSLEER. V lost 6 bases, J lost 1 base, and 13 bases lay in between. CDR3 in amino acids: CASRRDGGSYEQYF. CDR3 bases: TGCGCCAGCAGGAGGGACGGAGGGTCCTACGAGCAGTACTTC.

At least ten counts were recorded for this clonotype. This chain links TRBV4-3 with TRBJ2-1, with D possibly matching TRBD1 (5 bases). CDR3 size: 13 residues. Germline lookup yields CDR1 LGHNA and CDR2 YSLEER. V lost 1 base and J 10 bases, leaving 11 bases between the germline ends. The CDR3 protein is CASSQARAGEQFF. CDR3 sequence (DNA): TGCGCCAGCAGCCAAGCAAGGGCAGGGGAGCAGTTCTTC.

The V gene is TRBV7-2, the J gene TRBJ1-3, with D uncertain. The V gene lost 1 base and the J gene lost 3 bases, with 7 bases spanning the gap. CDR1 and CDR2 (germline): SGHTA, FQGNSA. The CDR3 contains 14 residues. DNA of the CDR3: TGTGCCAGCAGCTTAGTGCTTGATGGAAACACCATATATTTT. This codes for CASSLVLDGNTIYF.

The table lists this clonotype with a few counts. The chain uses TRBV18 and TRBJ2-1; tentatively, D is TRBD1 (6 bases). Trimming took off 4 bases at V and 1 base at J, with 14 bases between the two ends. The CDR3 has 16 residues. Germline V gives CDR1 KGHSH, CDR2 LQKENI. The CDR3 loop reads CASSQTGYGSYNEQFF. For the CDR3, the DNA is TGTGCCAGCTCACAAACAGGGTACGGGTCCTACAATGAGCAGTTCTTC.

The genes are TRBV5-1 and TRBJ2-1; weak D call: TRBD2 (5 bases). The length of the CDR3 is 13 residues. Trimming removed 5 bases from V and 6 bases from J, with 12 bases in between. Germline V lookup: CDR1 SGHRS, CDR2 YFSETQ. CDR3 region: CASRLGGSNEQFF. The CDR3 nucleotides read TGCGCCAGCAGACTAGGTGGGTCCAATGAGCAGTTCTTC.

This clonotype was seen at least ten times. The chain has TRBV21-1 and TRBJ2-7. TRBV21-1 is classified as a pseudogene. The CDR3 sequence is 15 residues long. The CDR3 loop is CASSKVTGRPYEQYF. Here the CDR3 DNA reads TGTGCCAGCAGCAAAGTAACAGGACGCCCCTACGAGCAGTACTTC.

This clonotype was counted many times. The J gene is TRBJ1-4, the V gene TRBV5-1; unclear D gene. V was trimmed by 0 bases and J by 0 bases, leaving 6 bases between them. This CDR3 is 15 amino acids long. Germline-derived CDR1 and CDR2 are SGHRS and YFSETQ. CDR3 coding DNA: TGCGCCAGCAGCTTGGAAGGACCAACTAATGAAAAACTGTTTTTT. This translates into CASSLEGPTNEKLFF.

This chain joins TRBV5-1 and TRBJ2-2, with D perhaps matching TRBD1 or TRBD2 (6 bases each). CDR1 SGHRS and CDR2 YFSETQ come from the germline V gene. This CDR3 contains 14 residues. Trimming removed 5 bases from V and 4 bases from J, with 12 bases in between. The CDR3 DNA sequence: TGCGCCAGCAGAGGAAAGGGGGGCACCGGGGAGCTGTTTTTT. It yields the protein CASRGKGGTGELFF.

Many counts were recorded for this clonotype. The chain links TRBV7-6 to TRBJ2-3; 11 positions match TRBD2. The trim removed 5 bases at V and 0 bases at J, leaving 13 bases unmatched. The CDR3 totals 19 residues. Germline CDR1 reads SGHVS; CDR2 reads FNYEAQ. CDR3 region: CASSLPRGSGGASTDTQYF. CDR3 in DNA: TGTGCCAGCAGCCTCCCCCGGGGTAGCGGGGGGGCTAGCACAGATACGCAGTATTTT.

This clonotype was counted between two and nine times. V gene TRBV5-4 combines with J gene TRBJ2-4; a possible D gene is TRBD2 (5 bases). Trimming left V 4 bases short and J 1 base short, with 18 bases between. The germline V gene encodes CDR1 SGHNT and CDR2 YYREEE (reference sequence). CDR3 length: 17 residues. The CDR3 DNA follows: TGTGCCAGCAGCCTGAGCCCCGGGAATGGGGCCAAAAACATTCAGTACTTC. Its translation is CASSLSPGNGAKNIQYF.

This clonotype has more than one count but fewer than ten. The CDR3 nucleotides are TGTGCCAGCAGTTTGAGGGGGGGCCCAGGAGATACGCAGTATTTT. As protein: CASSLRGGPGDTQYF. The V and J genes are TRBV12-3 or TRBV12-4 and TRBJ2-3; TRBD2 might be the D (7 bases). This CDR3 spans 15 amino acids. Between the trimmed V and J ends, which lost 3 bases and 5 bases, there was a span of 15 bases.

The chain recombines TRBV4-1 with TRBJ2-3, with TRBD2 as a possible D gene (7 bases). CDR1 is MGHRA and CDR2 is YSYEKL in the germline V gene. Trimming stripped 6 bases from V and 0 bases from J, with 13 bases between. This CDR3 has 15 amino acids. This CDR3 reads CASRGGRWSTDTQYF. As DNA, the CDR3 is TGCGCCAGCAGGGGGGGGCGGTGGAGCACAGATACGCAGTATTTT.

This chain uses TRBV9 with TRBJ2-3; 10 nucleotides line up with TRBD2. CDR3 length: 18 residues. V dropped 1 base and J dropped 4; count of bases not matched to a gene: 12. CDR1 and CDR2 (germline): SGDLS, YYNGEE. CDR3 residues: CASSVSLAGAPPADTQYF. CDR3 coding DNA: TGTGCCAGCAGCGTAAGCCTAGCGGGGGCCCCGCCCGCAGATACGCAGTATTTT.

This clonotype was recorded at least ten times. CDR3 DNA: TGCAGCGTTGAAGAGGGGGTTTACAATGAGCAGTTCTTC. It is translated as CSVEEGVYNEQFF. The chain links TRBV29-1 to TRBJ2-1; D may match TRBD1 or TRBD2 (5 bases each). Trimming removed 0 bases at V and 4 bases at J, with 7 bases between. The CDR3 is made up of 13 amino acids. Germline CDR1 SQVTM, CDR2 ANQGSEA.

This rearrangement joins TRBV6-5 to TRBJ1-3; D unresolved. The CDR3 has 14 residues. The germline gives CDR1 MNHEY, CDR2 SVGAGI. V shed 4 bases and J shed 0 bases, with 7 bases lying between them. The DNA for the CDR3 is TGTGCCAGCAGTTCCCGGGACTCTGGAAACACCATATATTTT. Translating it yields CASSSRDSGNTIYF.

This clonotype was seen repeatedly, ten times or more. V gene TRBV6-1 combines with J gene TRBJ2-2; D is perhaps TRBD2 (6 bases). The germline V and J ends were trimmed by 6 bases and 10 bases, with 21 bases remaining between them. The CDR3 covers 15 residues. The germline gives CDR1 MNHNS, CDR2 SASEGT. This CDR3 is CASRGRDSALEELFF. CDR3 sequence (DNA): TGTGCCAGCAGAGGCAGGGACTCAGCGTTGGAGGAGCTGTTTTTT.

The chain links TRBV5-5 to TRBJ1-2; 11 bases are shared with TRBD1. Germline V gene sequence: CDR1 SGHKS, CDR2 YYEKEE (reference sequence). The CDR3 is 16 residues long. J lost 4 bases, V lost 3 bases, and 8 bases had no gene match. CDR3 sequence reads: CASSWGGTGGTYGYTF. The CDR3 coding sequence is TGTGCCAGCAGCTGGGGAGGGACAGGGGGGACCTATGGCTACACCTTC.

The chain combines TRBV20-1 with TRBJ1-2; no clear D gene. The V end lost 4 bases, the J end lost 8 bases, and 11 bases lay between the germline ends. The germline V gene encodes CDR1 DFQATT and CDR2 SNEGSKA (reference sequence). The CDR3 has 11 amino acids. CDR3 amino acids: CSAIGERGYTF. Written as DNA, the CDR3 is TGCAGTGCTATTGGGGAGAGGGGCTACACCTTC.

This clonotype showed up just a few times. The rearrangement links TRBV11-2 to TRBJ2-3; no clear D gene. The CDR3 covers 12 residues. V dropped 0 bases and J dropped 6 bases, with 4 bases sitting between them. Germline V gene sequence: CDR1 SGHAT, CDR2 FQNNGV. This CDR3 reads CASSLEMDTQYF. The DNA for the CDR3 is TGTGCCAGCAGCTTAGAGATGGATACGCAGTATTTT.

This clonotype was detected only a few times. This chain uses TRBV20-1 with TRBJ1-4, with TRBD1 identical over 10 bases. Trimming took 0 bases from V and 7 from J; bases not matched to a gene: 5. The CDR3 has 15 residues. Germline V gene sequence: CDR1 DFQATT, CDR2 SNEGSKA (reference sequence). Written as DNA, the CDR3 is TGCAGTGCTAGAGATCAGGGGACAGGGGTTGAAAAACTGTTTTTT. Residues: CSARDQGTGVEKLFF.

A few counts support this clonotype. This rearrangement joins TRBV6-5 to TRBJ1-2, with D uncertain. The germline gives CDR1 MNHEY, CDR2 SVGAGI. There are 13 residues in the CDR3. Trimming pared 2 bases from V and 8 bases from J, leaving 12 bases between. DNA for the CDR3: TGTGCCAGCAGTTACGACGGCCTCGGGGGCTACACCTTC. It yields the protein CASSYDGLGGYTF.

The V gene is TRBV20-1, the J gene TRBJ2-3; D unclear. Deletions cut 5 bases from V and 2 bases from J, with 8 bases between. CDR1 DFQATT and CDR2 SNEGSKA come from the germline V gene (reference sequence). The CDR3 runs to 12 residues. The CDR3 protein is CSAFGPTDTQYF. The CDR3 bases are TGCAGTGCTTTCGGACCCACAGATACGCAGTATTTT.

This clonotype was seen many times. This rearrangement joins TRBV6-1 to TRBJ2-3; D not resolved. Trimming took 5 bases from V and 5 from J, leaving 20 bases between them. The CDR3 sequence is 16 residues long. In germline, CDR1 is MNHNS, CDR2 SASEGT. The CDR3 reads CASSRGKILQGDTQYF. For the CDR3, the DNA is TGTGCCAGCAGTCGCGGAAAGATACTCCAAGGAGATACGCAGTATTTT.

This clonotype has only a few counts. The rearrangement joins TRBV18 to TRBJ2-7, with TRBD2 identical over 11 bases. J was trimmed by 3 bases and V by 3 bases; bases with no gene match: 1. The germline V gene has CDR1 KGHSH and CDR2 LQKENI. The CDR3 length is 14 residues. The CDR3 coding sequence is TGTGCCAGCTCACCTAGCGGGGGGGTCTACGAGCAGTACTTC. The encoded protein is CASSPSGGVYEQYF.